Listed here is a single T cell receptor (beta chain). Its target is not known. This record comes from a study of shared clonotypes between healthy human individuals. Study-wide background: Used for every donor were three CD4 naive, three CD4 memory, two CD8 naive and one CD8 memory plate.

Study-level points and caveats: Among the subsets, naive ones generally showed larger estimated richness than memory ones. Tissue TCR repertoires likely differ from these blood-only repertoires.

The naive CD8 subset, CD45RO-negative cells positively selected for CCR7, excluded terminally differentiated effector memory CD45RA+ cells. Investigators spread the genomic DNA of each subset evenly over several immunoSEQ plates. Libraries were prepared by immunoSEQ multiplex PCR; TCRdb keeps only in-frame clonotypes and omits some of them. The data contain around 550,000 clones, around 95% of them seen just once; the ten biggest clones take up over 0.1%. The sequence was collected from a woman aged 30 to 39 in good health. The material sequenced was naive CD8+ T cells sorted from blood.

The CDR3 coding sequence is TGTGCCAGCAGTCACTGGACAGATAGCAATCAGCCCCAGCATTTT. Amino acids: CASSHWTDSNQPQHF. The chain recombines TRBV28 with TRBJ1-5; D might be TRBD1 (6 bases). Trimming stripped 5 bases from V and 0 bases from J, with 11 bases between. This CDR3 comprises 15 residues. Germline loops: CDR1 MDHEN, CDR2 SYDVKM.